One sample yielded the 23 T cell receptor beta chains listed below, sequenced in a study of cytomegalovirus exposure and HLA in healthy donors. Vbeta (60) and Jbeta (13) primers were used in the PCR. Profiling relied on immunoSEQ multiplex PCR, and the TCRdb table lists in-frame clones only, not all of them. The data contain under 70,000 clones, 82% of them singletons. Sequenced: PBMCs. These receptors came from a man aged 50 to 60 in good health and CMV-seronegative.

The rearrangement links TRBV7-2 to TRBJ1-6; 7 nucleotides line up with TRBD1. The CDR3 length is 17 residues. Per the germline V gene, CDR1 is SGHTA and CDR2 is FQGNSA. V dropped 6 bases and J dropped 2; count of bases not matched to a gene: 10. The CDR3 reads CASRPGQGGPYNSPLHF. Here the CDR3 DNA reads TGTGCCAGCAGACCCGGGCAGGGGGGACCCTATAATTCACCCCTCCACTTT.

The J gene is TRBJ2-1, the V gene TRBV27; the D gene is possibly TRBD1 (5 bases). This CDR3 region has 15 residues. Trimming removed 5 bases from V and 1 base from J, with 12 bases in between. Looked up from germline, CDR1 is MNHEY and CDR2 is SMNVEV (reference sequence). CDR3 in amino acids: CASSKNQGSYNEQFF. CDR3 coding DNA: TGTGCCAGCAGTAAGAATCAGGGATCCTACAATGAGCAGTTCTTC.

The table lists this clone with a count of one. The rearrangement links TRBV27 to TRBJ1-1, with D possibly being TRBD1 (5 bases). V was shortened by 8 bases and J by 5 bases, with 21 bases between the two germline ends. The CDR3 loop spans 15 amino acids. Germline values: CDR1 MNHEY, CDR2 SMNVEV (reference sequence). The CDR3 protein is CASGALGQGGTEAFF. In DNA form, the CDR3 reads TGTGCCAGCGGAGCCTTGGGGCAGGGTGGGACTGAAGCTTTCTTT.

The chain links TRBV9 to TRBJ1-6; the D is unclear. The CDR3 extends over 12 amino acids. The V end was cut by 3 bases, the J end by 10 bases, with 8 bases between. Germline V gene data show CDR1 as SGDLS and CDR2 as YYNGEE. The CDR3 DNA follows: TGTGCCAGCAGCGGATACGGGTCACCCCTCCACTTT. Amino acid sequence: CASSGYGSPLHF.

The gene calls are TRBV29-1 and TRBJ2-1; TRBD2 matches 10 bases. Per the germline V gene, CDR1 is SQVTM and CDR2 is ANQGSEA. V gave up 1 base and J gave up 0 bases; unmatched junction bases: 9. This CDR3 is built from 18 residues. CDR3 sequence (DNA): TGCAGCGTTGAAGCTCCCGATCTAGCGGGGGTCTCCTACAATGAGCAGTTCTTC. Its protein product is CSVEAPDLAGVSYNEQFF.

The chain has TRBV6-5 and TRBJ1-5; 7 bases are shared with TRBD1. Germline CDR1 and CDR2: MNHEY and SVGAGI. The ends lost 5 bases at V and 6 bases at J; junction bases unmatched: 1. This CDR3 has 12 amino acids. The CDR3, as DNA: TGTGCCAGCAGTACAGGGGTTCAGCCCCAGCATTTT. Translated: CASSTGVQPQHF.

This chain connects TRBV5-1 to TRBJ1-5; D unclear. Trimming pared 0 bases from V and 3 bases from J, leaving 7 bases between. Per the germline V gene, CDR1 is SGHRS and CDR2 is YFSETQ. The CDR3 contains 14 residues. The CDR3 DNA reads TGCGCCAGCAGCTTGGGCCAGGCCAATCAGCCCCAGCATTTT. This encodes CASSLGQANQPQHF.

Here the CDR3 DNA reads TGTGCCAGCAGCCAGGGTCCAGGGAAGGATGAGCAGTTCTTC. Residues: CASSQGPGKDEQFF. This chain joins TRBV7-2 and TRBJ2-1, with D maybe TRBD1 (5 bases). This CDR3 has 14 amino acids. Germline CDR1 reads SGHTA; CDR2 reads FQGNSA. The V and J ends lost 5 bases and 8 bases respectively, with 16 bases between them.

CDR3 sequence (DNA): TGTGCCAGCAGTTCCCCCACAGGGGACGGCTATGGCTACACCTTC. Its protein product is CASSSPTGDGYGYTF. The chain links TRBV27 to TRBJ1-2; 7 bases map to TRBD1. The CDR3 contains 15 residues. Germline V gene data show CDR1 as MNHEY and CDR2 as SMNVEV (reference sequence). Trimming removed 4 bases from V and 4 bases from J; junction bases left unmatched: 9.

The J gene is TRBJ1-5, the V gene TRBV28; D may be TRBD1 (5 bases). Trimming stripped 5 bases from V and 7 bases from J, with 9 bases between. The germline CDR1 and CDR2 sequences are MDHEN and SYDVKM. This CDR3 has 12 residues. The CDR3 loop is CASSTGVQPQHF. In DNA form, the CDR3 reads TGTGCCAGCAGTACGGGGGTCCAGCCCCAGCATTTT.

This chain uses TRBV11-1 with TRBJ2-1, with D perhaps matching TRBD2 (6 bases). This CDR3 contains 15 residues. Trimming pared 5 bases from V and 6 bases from J, leaving 17 bases between. Germline CDR1 SGHAT, CDR2 FQDESV (reference sequence). The CDR3 nucleotides are TGTGCCAGCAGCCCCCATGAGTCGGGGGTCAATGAGCAGTTCTTC. It codes for CASSPHESGVNEQFF. The full variable domain, completed using reference TRBV11-1 and TRBJ2-1, is EAEVAQSPRYKITEKSQAVAFWCDPISGHATLYWYRQILGQGPELLVQFQDESVVDDSQLPKDRFSAERLKGVDSTLKIQPAELGDSAMYLCASSPHESGVNEQFFGPGTRLTVL.

The rearrangement joins TRBV4-1 to TRBJ2-1, with D possibly being TRBD1 (5 bases). Germline V CDR1 and CDR2: MGHRA, YSYEKL. This CDR3 comprises 14 residues. The V gene lost 4 bases and the J gene lost 4 bases, with 11 bases spanning the gap. This CDR3 is CASSPSQGYNEQFF. The CDR3 coding sequence is TGCGCCAGCAGCCCCAGCCAGGGTTACAATGAGCAGTTCTTC.

The chain's CDR3 is CASSRGGQSYEQYF. The CDR3 coding sequence is TGTGCCAGCAGTAGGGGTGGACAGTCCTACGAGCAGTACTTC. The chain has TRBV6-1 and TRBJ2-7, with D perhaps TRBD1 (6 bases). Germline loops: CDR1 MNHNS, CDR2 SASEGT. Trimming cost V 5 bases and J 1 base, with 12 bases left between them. This CDR3 region has 14 residues.

The chain has TRBV6-4 and TRBJ2-2, with TRBD1 identical over 7 bases. Looked up from germline, CDR1 is MRHNA and CDR2 is SNTAGT. This CDR3 region has 15 residues. The trim removed 6 bases at V and 4 bases at J, leaving 8 bases unmatched. The CDR3 protein is CASRPTGAATGELFF. CDR3 coding DNA: TGTGCCAGCAGGCCTACAGGGGCCGCCACCGGGGAGCTGTTTTTT.

The chain carries TRBV10-2 and TRBJ2-5; tentative D call: TRBD2 (5 bases). The CDR3 runs to 14 residues. Between the trimmed V and J ends, which lost 0 bases and 1 base, there was a span of 6 bases. Germline V CDR1 and CDR2: WSHSY, SAAADI. CDR3: CASSESGSQETQYF. DNA for the CDR3: TGCGCCAGCAGTGAGTCTGGGAGCCAAGAGACCCAGTACTTC.

This clone has just a few counts. This chain links TRBV6-5 with TRBJ2-7; TRBD1 agrees at 7 bases. This CDR3 is 15 amino acids long. V lost 6 bases and J lost 0; bases outside the gene matches: 8. The V gene's germline CDR1 is MNHEY and CDR2 SVGAGI. CDR3 loop: CASSTDRSSSYEQYF. The CDR3 bases are TGTGCCAGCAGCACGGACAGGTCAAGCTCCTACGAGCAGTACTTC.

This clone was seen more than once but under ten times. The J gene is TRBJ1-1, the V gene TRBV25-1; D perhaps matches TRBD1 (5 bases). This CDR3 region has 14 residues. V was trimmed by 4 bases and J by 5 bases, leaving 14 bases between them. Looked up from germline, CDR1 is MGHDK and CDR2 is SYGVNS. The CDR3 DNA reads as TGTGCCAGCAGTGCTCAGACCGGGGGGACTGAAGCTTTCTTT. As protein: CASSAQTGGTEAFF. Supplemented by reference TRBV25-1 and TRBJ1-1, the full variable domain reads EADIYQTPRYLVIGTGKKITLECSQTMGHDKMYWYQQDPGMELHLIHYSYGVNSTEKGDLSSESTVSRIRTEHFPLTLESARPSHTSQYLCASSAQTGGTEAFFGQGTRLTVV.

This clone showed up just once. Relative to the germline gene, one junction end is altered; a read error may explain this. This chain links TRBV5-1 with TRBJ2-7, with a possible D match to TRBD1 (6 bases). This CDR3 is 13 amino acids long. Germline lookup yields CDR1 SGHRS and CDR2 YFSETQ. The CDR3 nucleotides are TGCGCCAGCAGTTTGGACAGTCGAGACGAGCAGTACTTC. Translation gives CASSLDSRDEQYF.

The CDR3 is CASSLEGGLNTGELFF. The CDR3 bases are TGCGCCAGCAGCTTGGAAGGTGGACTGAACACCGGGGAGCTGTTTTTT. The chain employs TRBV5-1 and TRBJ2-2; the D gene is possibly TRBD2 (5 bases). This CDR3 is 16 amino acids long. Germline loops: CDR1 SGHRS, CDR2 YFSETQ. V lost 0 bases, J lost 1 base, and 10 bases lay in between.

The rearrangement links TRBV9 to TRBJ2-1, with D maybe TRBD2 (5 bases). The V gene lost 4 bases and the J gene lost 0 bases, with 11 bases spanning the gap. Germline-derived CDR1 and CDR2 are SGDLS and YYNGEE. This CDR3 contains 15 residues. The CDR3: CASSSSGSSYNEQFF. The CDR3 DNA follows: TGTGCCAGCAGCTCGAGCGGAAGCTCCTACAATGAGCAGTTCTTC.

Points on this clone: Other DNA sequences in this specimen translate into the identical CDR3. The rearrangement links TRBV7-2 to TRBJ2-3; 8 nucleotides agree with TRBD2. The CDR3 spans 16 residues. Germline-derived CDR1 and CDR2 are SGHTA and FQGNSA. Trimming cost V 3 bases and J 1 base; bases outside gene matches: 6. For the CDR3, the DNA is TGTGCCAGCAGCTTTGGGCTAGCGGGTGGCACAGATACGCAGTATTTT. Amino acid sequence: CASSFGLAGGTDTQYF.

J is TRBJ1-5 and V is TRBV21-1; TRBD1, as called in the table, went unchecked against the DNA. TRBV21-1 is recorded as a pseudogene. This CDR3 comprises 16 residues. CDR3 protein: CASSKGNRGPNQPQHF. Written as DNA, the CDR3 is TGTGCCAGCAGCAAAGGAAACAGGGGGCCCAATCAGCCCCAGCATTTT.

The chain is built from TRBV7-2 and TRBJ2-5, with 9 bases aligning to TRBD1. The end of the DNA is better explained by TRBJ2-7, so the J call may be wrong. Germline assignment: CDR1 SGHTA and CDR2 FQGNSA. This CDR3 contains 15 residues. The CDR3 nucleotides are TGTGCCAGCAGTCTCGGACAGGGGAGAGTGTACGAGCAGTACTTC. Its protein product is CASSLGQGRVYEQYF.